This TCR beta chain was recorded in a study of blood T cell repertoires in COVID-19. Study summary: Samples taken during acute and convalescent COVID-19 were collected in the United States, Italy and Spain.

Generated by immunoSEQ multiplex PCR, the TCRdb table keeps only in-frame clones and is missing some. The table shows a few hundred thousand clones, with roughly 90% occurring only once. The sequence was obtained from a woman in her 30s who had recovered from COVID-19. Sequencing was performed on PBMCs or T cells enriched from blood (not recorded which).

The CDR3 reads CASSQKGMGATNTGELFF. The CDR3 DNA follows: TGCGCCAGCAGTCAAAAAGGCATGGGGGCGACGAACACCGGGGAGCTGTTTTTT. The chain carries TRBV23-1 and TRBJ2-2, with a weak D call TRBD1 (6 bases). TRBV23-1 is recorded as an ORF, its role being uncertain. The CDR3 contains 18 residues. V lost 2 bases and J 0 bases, leaving 16 bases between the germline ends.